These T cell receptor beta chains were read from a single sample in a study of shared clonotypes between healthy human individuals. The table came from immunoSEQ multiplex PCR; TCRdb's copy has only in-frame clones and leaves some out. The sample holds around 500,000 clones, less than 80% seen once. Sequenced input: PBMCs. These receptors were taken from a woman between 40 and 55 years old in good health. Some clones in this sample may be carry-over from other donors' samples. The CDR3 runs from the conserved cysteine through the conserved F or W. The order of the fields is clone size, V gene, J gene, D gene, CDR3 DNA, CDR3 protein. D genes are given only for firm matches. The size of a clone is reported for some rows only, either as once, few or many, or as a class for expanded clones.

.,TRBV10-3,TRBJ1-2,TRBD1,TGTGCCGTCAGTCAGGGGGGGGACTATGGCTACACCTTC,CAVSQGGDYGYTF
.,TRBV15,TRBJ2-1,TRBD2,TGTGCCACCAGCAGAGGACTAGCGGAGCAGTTCTTC,CATSRGLAEQFF
.,TRBV4-1,TRBJ2-1,TRBD2,TGCGCCAGCAGCCATTCTCGGGATAGCGGGAGTCGGAATGAGCAGTTCTTC,CASSHSRDSGSRNEQFF
.,TRBV5-1,TRBJ2-5,.,TGCGCCAGCACTTCGGGCTCCGGGGGAGAGACCCAGTACTTC,CASTSGSGGETQYF
.,TRBV4-2,TRBJ2-3,TRBD2,TGTGCCAGCAGCCAAGCCCCTCTAGCGGGAGGCTCGCAGTATTTT,CASSQAPLAGGSQYF
few,TRBV5-1,TRBJ1-1,.,TGCGCCAGCAGCAACCCAAGACGGGAGCCGGCGAACACTGAAGCTTTCTTT,CASSNPRREPANTEAFF
.,TRBV13,TRBJ1-2,.,TGTGCCAGCAGTCCCCGGGGGAACTATGGCTACACCTTC,CASSPRGNYGYTF
.,TRBV7-3,TRBJ2-7,.,TGTGCCAGCAGCCTCGACGCAAACTACGAGCAGTACTTC,CASSLDANYEQYF
few,TRBV4-3,TRBJ2-7,.,TGCGCCAGCAGCCAAGAGCGGCGCCCGGGACTCCCGGGATACGAGCAGTACTTC,CASSQERRPGLPGYEQYF
.,TRBV11-2,TRBJ1-1,.,TGTGCCAGCGGAAGACAGGCGAACACTGAAGCTTTCTTT,CASGRQANTEAFF
.,TRBV18,TRBJ2-2,TRBD1,TGTGCCAGCTCACCACCGGGACAGGCCTCAGGCACCGGGGAGCTGTTTTTT,CASSPPGQASGTGELFF
.,TRBV27,TRBJ1-2,.,TGTGCCAGCACCAGCCCGGGCGGATCCTATGGCTACACCTTC,CASTSPGGSYGYTF
.,TRBV6-5,TRBJ2-7,TRBD1,TGTGCCAGCAGTAAAGGGGGCTCGTCCTACGAGCAGTACTTC,CASSKGGSSYEQYF
.,TRBV27,TRBJ1-2,.,TGTGCCAGCAGTTTATCGGGCAGGAGCAACTATGGCTACACCTTC,CASSLSGRSNYGYTF
.,TRBV5-4,TRBJ2-1,TRBD2,TGTGCCAGCAGCTTGGCTGGGGGGGGACACAATGAGCAGTTCTTC,CASSLAGGGHNEQFF
.,TRBV5-6,TRBJ1-2,.,TGTGCCAGCAGCCCGGCAGGCTATGGCTACACCTTC,CASSPAGYGYTF
.,TRBV2,TRBJ2-7,TRBD1,TGTGCCAGCAGTGCCAACAGGGGGCCGACCTACGAGCAGTACTTC,CASSANRGPTYEQYF
.,TRBV6-1,TRBJ1-1,.,TGTGCCAGCAGGGGAGGGAACACTGAAGCTTTCTTT,CASRGGNTEAFF
.,TRBV4-2,TRBJ2-2,.,TGTGCCAGCAGCCTCACGGCAGGTGTGGTCGGGGAGCTGTTTTTT,CASSLTAGVVGELFF
few,TRBV6-1,TRBJ2-7,.,TGTGCCAGCACCAAGGACTACTACGAGCAGTACTTC,CASTKDYYEQYF
.,TRBV30,TRBJ2-2,.,TGTGCCTCCCCGGGACAGAGAGCACCGGGGGAAGGGGAGCTGTTTTTT,CASPGQRAPGEGELFF
few,TRBV18,TRBJ1-1,.,TGTGCCAGCTCACAGGGGACGAACACTGAAGCTTTCTTT,CASSQGTNTEAFF
.,TRBV7-5,TRBJ2-1,.,TGTGTCAGAAGTGGACTAGCGGGACGCAATGAGCAGTTCTTC,CVRSGLAGRNEQFF
once,TRBV2,TRBJ2-1,.,TGTGCCAGCAGTGAAGCGGACACCTACAATGAGCAGTTCTTC,CASSEADTYNEQFF
.,TRBV4-2,TRBJ2-1,.,TGTGCCAGCAGCCCCACCCAGGGGAGCTCCTACAATGAGCAGTTCTTC,CASSPTQGSSYNEQFF
.,TRBV28,TRBJ2-5,TRBD2,TGTGCCAGCAGTTTCCAGCGGGAGGGCCAAGAGACCCAGTACTTC,CASSFQREGQETQYF
.,TRBV2,TRBJ1-5,TRBD1,TGTGCCAGCAGTAATCCGGGACAGGGCCATCAGCCCCAGCATTTT,CASSNPGQGHQPQHF